This T cell receptor (beta chain) was sequenced in a study of synovial regulatory T cells in juvenile arthritis. Regarding the study as a whole: Synovial Tregs shared more CDR3 sequences with iaTregs than other blood Tregs.

Worth noting for this clone: As yet, its antigen is unknown.

Sequencing used immunoSEQ multiplex PCR; TCRdb keeps in-frame clones, though not all of them. The table for this sample gives 9,500 to 10,000 clones. Germline assignment: CDR1 MNHEY and CDR2 SMNVEV (reference sequence). The CDR3 spans 15 residues. No DNA is recorded. This receptor was taken from a donor aged 2-30 years with juvenile idiopathic arthritis. Sequencing input: Treg cells from blood. Subset meaning: remaining (HLA-DR-negative) circulating blood Treg cells. This chain links TRBV27 with TRBJ1-5; no DNA is available, so the TRBD1 call from TCRdb remains unchecked. The CDR3 protein is CASSPQGKRIQPQHF.